The source of this TCR beta chain is a study of TIL therapy for anti-PD-1-resistant metastatic lung cancer. Study at large: Median tumor PD-L1 proportion score was 6%.

The libraries were made with immunoSEQ v3. The data were produced by immunoSEQ multiplex PCR, yet TCRdb's version contains in-frame clones alone and is incomplete. The sample contains approximately 22,000 clones, more than 65% of which appear only once. V shed 1 base and J 2 bases; nucleotides not matched to a gene: 4. The CDR3 length is 15 residues. Germline CDR1 and CDR2: LNHDA and SQIVND (reference sequence). Time point here: pre-treatment sample, taken before nivolumab and TIL therapy. V and J are TRBV19 and TRBJ2-5, with 7 nucleotides matching TRBD2. The clonotype was recovered from a person aged 25 to 85 with non-small cell lung cancer. This specimen consisted of blood, obtained at baseline. This chain's CDR3 is CASSIVWGLQETQYF. CDR3 nucleotides: TGTGCCAGTAGTATAGTGTGGGGACTACAAGAGACCCAGTACTTC.